The 24 T cell receptor beta chains in this list originate from one sample, sequenced in a study of T cell responses to AZD1222 COVID-19 vaccine (dated by TCRdb to the early 2020s). Preparation of the library involved the immunoSEQ multiplex PCR assay. TCRdb provides this immuneACCESS table in a form limited to in-frame rearrangements. Some clones are lacking; in checked studies, under half of them reflect an unresolved V gene, and why the rest are absent is not known. Counted in this sample were about 130,000 clones; nearly 95% of them appeared once. More than 0.7% of the sample rests with the top ten. This specimen's time point label, per the study, means: baseline before first vaccination. Sequencing used peripheral blood, obtained on day 0 of AZD1222 vaccination. These receptors came from an adult in good health.

The V call is TRBV7-6, the J call TRBJ1-4, with TRBD1 as a possible D gene (5 bases). Germline loops: CDR1 SGHVS, CDR2 FNYEAQ. This CDR3 region has 17 residues. V lost 4 bases and J 1 base, leaving 16 bases between the germline ends. CDR3: CASSSAAPTVTNEKLFF. The CDR3 DNA reads TGTGCCAGCAGCTCCGCTGCCCCGACAGTAACTAATGAAAAACTGTTTTTT.

This chain uses TRBV7-8 with TRBJ1-6; 7 bases align to TRBD1. The CDR3 is 20 amino acids. J was trimmed by 0 bases and V by 0 bases; bases with no gene match: 11. Germline V CDR1 and CDR2: SGHVS, FQNEAQ. CDR3 in DNA: TGTGCCAGCAGCTTAGCCGAACGGGACAGCGAAAGCTCCTATAATTCACCCCTCCACTTT. It specifies CASSLAERDSESSYNSPLHF.

The gene calls are TRBV6-2 or TRBV6-3 and TRBJ2-7; a possible D gene is TRBD1 (5 bases). Germline V gene data show CDR1 as MNHEY and CDR2 as SVGEGT. V was trimmed by 2 bases and J by 3 bases, leaving 11 bases between them. The CDR3 runs to 14 residues. The CDR3 here is CASSYQGVFYEQYF. The DNA for the CDR3 is TGTGCCAGCAGTTACCAAGGGGTATTCTACGAGCAGTACTTC.

The chain couples TRBV6-5 to TRBJ1-2; 11 bases match TRBD1. V shed 5 bases and J 8 bases; nucleotides not matched to a gene: 7. Germline CDR1 is MNHEY and CDR2 is SVGAGI. The CDR3 contains 14 residues. CDR3 residues: CASSLGQGAGGYTF. CDR3 DNA sequence: TGTGCCAGCAGTCTCGGACAGGGGGCAGGAGGCTACACCTTC.

The chain joins TRBV29-1 to TRBJ1-2; D gene ambiguous. Germline lookup yields CDR1 SQVTM and CDR2 ANQGSEA. V gave up 6 bases and J gave up 5 bases, with 7 bases separating them. This CDR3 region has 10 residues. The CDR3 protein is CSVFQYGYTF. Written as DNA, the CDR3 is TGCAGCGTCTTCCAGTATGGCTACACCTTC. Together with reference TRBV29-1 and TRBJ1-2, the CDR3 gives the full variable domain: SAVISQKPSRDICQRGTSLTIQCQVDSQVTMMFWYRQQPGQSLTLIATANQGSEATYESGFVIDKFPISRPNLTFSTLTVSNMSPEDSSIYLCSVFQYGYTFGSGTRLTVV.

This chain connects TRBV6-1 to TRBJ1-6; TRBD1 agrees at 7 bases. Germline trimming cut 1 base from V and 6 bases from J; bases unmatched to any gene: 12. Germline V lookup: CDR1 MNHNS, CDR2 SASEGT. This CDR3 region has 18 residues. This CDR3 reads CASSEVPPGQGVNSPLHF. The CDR3 DNA follows: TGTGCCAGCAGTGAAGTCCCCCCCGGGCAGGGGGTTAATTCACCCCTCCACTTT.

The chain recombines TRBV6-5 with TRBJ1-2; tentative D call: TRBD1 (5 bases). Trimming cost V 0 bases and J 8 bases, with 13 bases left between them. Germline V lookup: CDR1 MNHEY, CDR2 SVGAGI. This CDR3 spans 14 amino acids. CDR3 sequence reads: CASSYSAGQKGYTF. The CDR3 region has the DNA TGTGCCAGCAGTTACTCTGCAGGGCAGAAGGGCTACACCTTC.

The chain uses TRBV3-1 (or the pseudogene TRBV3-2) and TRBJ2-1, with D unclear. The V end lost 5 bases, the J end lost 4 bases, and 9 bases lay between the germline ends. Per the germline V gene, CDR1 is LGHDT and CDR2 is YNNKEL (reference sequence). CDR3 size: 13 residues. The DNA for the CDR3 is TGTGCCAGCAGCTCGAGAAGTTACAATGAGCAGTTCTTC. Its protein product is CASSSRSYNEQFF.

The chain has TRBV4-2 and TRBJ1-1; TRBD1 agrees at 8 bases. V lost 4 bases to trimming and J lost 0 bases; unmatched junction nucleotides: 19. Germline V gene lookup returns CDR1 LGHNA and CDR2 YNFKEQ. The CDR3 totals 20 residues. For the CDR3, the DNA is TGTGCCAGCAGCCTCGAAGAAGGTACCGGACAGGGCGCCATGAACACTGAAGCTTTCTTT. As protein: CASSLEEGTGQGAMNTEAFF.

This clone was detected only once. V gene TRBV12-3 or TRBV12-4 combines with J gene TRBJ2-7; D is perhaps TRBD1 or TRBD2 (5 bases each). The CDR3 loop spans 12 amino acids. The V end was cut by 5 bases, the J end by 2 bases, with 7 bases between. Here the CDR3 reads CASSPGPYEQYF. CDR3 in DNA: TGTGCCAGCAGTCCGGGACCCTACGAGCAGTACTTC.

The V call is TRBV2, the J call TRBJ2-2; 10 bases are shared with TRBD1. The germline V gene has CDR1 SNHLY and CDR2 FYNNEI. The CDR3 spans 17 residues. Unmatched junction bases numbered 9, after V lost 3 bases and J lost 5 bases. The CDR3 is CASSETRQGANTGELFF. The CDR3, as DNA: TGTGCCAGCAGTGAGACCCGACAGGGGGCAAATACCGGGGAGCTGTTTTTT.

J is TRBJ1-5 and V is TRBV19; no definite D call. This CDR3 contains 14 residues. Trimming pared 4 bases from V and 0 bases from J, leaving 7 bases between. CDR1 is LNHDA and CDR2 is SQIVND in the germline V gene (reference sequence). The CDR3 here is CASSSGFSNQPQHF. The CDR3 DNA reads as TGTGCCAGTAGTAGCGGGTTTAGCAATCAGCCCCAGCATTTT. The whole variable domain, remainder taken from reference TRBV19 and TRBJ1-5, is DGGITQSPKYLFRKEGQNVTLSCEQNLNHDAMYWYRQDPGQGLRLIYYSQIVNDFQKGDIAEGYSVSREKKESFPLTVTSAQKNPTAFYLCASSSGFSNQPQHFGDGTRLSIL.

The rearrangement uses TRBV3-1 (or the pseudogene TRBV3-2) and TRBJ1-1; TRBD1 matches 8 bases. The germline V gene encodes CDR1 LGHDT and CDR2 YNNKEL (reference sequence). The CDR3 is 16 amino acids. V lost 5 bases and J lost 1; bases outside the gene matches: 9. DNA for the CDR3: TGTGCCAGCAGCAGGACAGGGCTGAAGGAGAACACTGAAGCTTTCTTT. Translating gives CASSRTGLKENTEAFF.

This chain joins TRBV9 and TRBJ1-4; possibly TRBD1 for D (5 bases). The V end lost 4 bases, the J end lost 5 bases, and 18 bases lay between the germline ends. This CDR3 contains 16 residues. Germline V gene sequence: CDR1 SGDLS, CDR2 YYNGEE. CDR3 protein: CASSPRSGGGNEKLFF. DNA for the CDR3: TGTGCCAGCAGCCCGCGAAGTGGGGGTGGAAATGAAAAACTGTTTTTT.

For the CDR3, the DNA is TGTGCCAGCAGCCCCGGCCCCTCTGGAAACACCATATATTTT. Amino acids: CASSPGPSGNTIYF. The rearrangement uses TRBV6-6 and TRBJ1-3; D is ambiguous. V lost 6 bases, J lost 0 bases, and 9 bases lay in between. The CDR3 length is 14 residues. Per germline, CDR1 MNHNY and CDR2 SVGAGI (reference sequence).

This chain connects TRBV15 to TRBJ1-3; no clear D gene. This CDR3 has 13 residues. V lost 5 bases and J 2 bases, leaving 7 bases between the germline ends. Germline V gene lookup returns CDR1 LNHNV and CDR2 YYDKDF (reference sequence). The CDR3 bases are TGTGCCACCAGCGTGGACCCTGGAAACACCATATATTTT. This encodes CATSVDPGNTIYF.

The CDR3 sequence is CASSVTSTGVDYGYTF. The CDR3 DNA reads TGTGCCAGCAGCGTAACCTCGACAGGGGTAGACTATGGCTACACCTTC. The chain combines TRBV9 with TRBJ1-2; 8 bases line up with TRBD1. Germline CDR1 is SGDLS and CDR2 is YYNGEE. V shed 1 base, J shed 3 bases, and the junction held 8 bases outside the gene matches. The CDR3 has 16 residues.

The V gene is TRBV5-1, the J gene TRBJ2-7; D not resolved. The CDR3 is 13 residues long. Germline-derived CDR1 and CDR2 are SGHRS and YFSETQ. The germline V and J ends were trimmed by 0 bases and 3 bases, with 7 bases remaining between them. The CDR3 loop reads CASSLEGLYEQYF. The CDR3 nucleotides read TGCGCCAGCAGCTTGGAGGGTCTCTACGAGCAGTACTTC.

The chain recombines TRBV3-1 (or the pseudogene TRBV3-2) with TRBJ1-6, with D perhaps matching TRBD1 (5 bases). The V gene's germline CDR1 is LGHDT and CDR2 YNNKEL (reference sequence). The CDR3 loop spans 14 amino acids. V was cut by 6 bases and J by 6 bases, with 12 bases left in between. The CDR3 DNA reads TGTGCCAGCAGTCGACAGATAACTAATTCACCCCTCCACTTT. This sequence encodes CASSRQITNSPLHF.

The J gene is TRBJ1-4, the V gene TRBV6-6, with a tentative D call TRBD1 (5 bases). V lost 4 bases and J lost 4, with 16 bases in between. CDR1 is MNHNY, CDR2 SVGAGI, per germline (reference sequence). CDR3 length equals 16 residues. Here the CDR3 DNA reads TGTGCCAGCAGTTCGGCTGGGGCGGCGGATAATGAAAAACTGTTTTTT. Its protein is CASSSAGAADNEKLFF.

The table lists this clone with a count of one. The chain links TRBV18 to TRBJ2-5; 7 bases agree with TRBD2. V gave up 6 bases and J gave up 3 bases; unmatched junction bases: 10. The CDR3 is 15 residues long. Germline-derived CDR1 and CDR2 are KGHSH and LQKENI. CDR3 in DNA: TGTGCCAGCTCCCCAGGATGGGGGGGGGAAGAGACCCAGTACTTC. Protein: CASSPGWGGEETQYF. The full variable domain, completed using reference TRBV18 and TRBJ2-5, is NAGVMQNPRHLVRRRGQEARLRCSPMKGHSHVYWYRQLPEEGLKFMVYLQKENIIDESGMPKERFSAEFPKEGPSILRIQQVVRGDSAAYFCASSPGWGGEETQYFGPGTRLLVL.

The rearrangement links TRBV29-1 to TRBJ1-1, with D perhaps TRBD1 (6 bases). The CDR3 length is 14 residues. Germline V gives CDR1 SQVTM, CDR2 ANQGSEA. V lost 8 bases and J lost 1, with 17 bases in between. The CDR3 coding sequence is TGCAGCATTGCCAAACAGGGAGGGAACACTGAAGCTTTCTTT. The encoded protein is CSIAKQGGNTEAFF.

The chain carries TRBV4-1 and TRBJ2-1; D is perhaps TRBD2 (5 bases). Trimming shortened V by 4 bases and J by 6 bases, and 10 bases separated the two germline ends. Per the germline V gene, CDR1 is MGHRA and CDR2 is YSYEKL. The CDR3 runs to 13 residues. The CDR3 DNA sequence: TGCGCCAGCAGCCCAGGACTTCTCAATGAGCAGTTCTTC. It specifies CASSPGLLNEQFF.

This chain joins TRBV11-2 and TRBJ2-2, with 10 bases aligning to TRBD2. The germline gives CDR1 SGHAT, CDR2 FQNNGV. The CDR3 covers 16 residues. Trimming took 0 bases from V and 4 from J; bases not matched to a gene: 2. DNA for the CDR3: TGTGCCAGCAGCTTAGATCAGCGGGGGGGCACCGGGGAGCTGTTTTTT. Its protein is CASSLDQRGGTGELFF. Full variable domain (remainder filled in from reference TRBV11-2 and TRBJ2-2): EAGVAQSPRYKIIEKRQSVAFWCNPISGHATLYWYQQILGQGPKLLIQFQNNGVVDDSQLPKDRFSAERLKGVDSTLKIQPAKLEDSAVYLCASSLDQRGGTGELFFGEGSRLTVL.